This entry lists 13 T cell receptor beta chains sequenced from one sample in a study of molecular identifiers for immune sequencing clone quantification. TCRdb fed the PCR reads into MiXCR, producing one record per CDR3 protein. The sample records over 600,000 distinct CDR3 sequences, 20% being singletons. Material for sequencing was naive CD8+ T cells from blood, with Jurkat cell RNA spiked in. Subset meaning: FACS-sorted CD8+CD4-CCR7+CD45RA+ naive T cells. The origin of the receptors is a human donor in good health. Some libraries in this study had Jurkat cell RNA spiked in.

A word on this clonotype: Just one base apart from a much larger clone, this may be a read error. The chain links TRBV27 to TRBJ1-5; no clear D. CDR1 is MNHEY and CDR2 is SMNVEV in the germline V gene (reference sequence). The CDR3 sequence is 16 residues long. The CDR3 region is CASSLSMGRYNRPQHF. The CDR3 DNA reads TGTGCCAGCAGTTTATCGATGGGGAGGTACAATCGGCCCCAGCATTTT.

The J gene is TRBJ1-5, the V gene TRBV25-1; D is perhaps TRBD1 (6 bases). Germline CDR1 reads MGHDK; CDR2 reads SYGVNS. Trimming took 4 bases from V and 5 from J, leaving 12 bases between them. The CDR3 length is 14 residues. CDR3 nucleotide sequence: TGTGCCAGCAGTGCCGGGGCAGGGGATCAGCCCCAGCATTTT. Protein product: CASSAGAGDQPQHF.

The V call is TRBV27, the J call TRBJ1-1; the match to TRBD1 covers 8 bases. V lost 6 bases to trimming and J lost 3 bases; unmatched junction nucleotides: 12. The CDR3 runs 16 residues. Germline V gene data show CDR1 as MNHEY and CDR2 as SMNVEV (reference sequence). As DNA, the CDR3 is TGTGCCAGCAGCTCCGGACAGGGCCTATGGGACACTGAAGCTTTCTTT. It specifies CASSSGQGLWDTEAFF.

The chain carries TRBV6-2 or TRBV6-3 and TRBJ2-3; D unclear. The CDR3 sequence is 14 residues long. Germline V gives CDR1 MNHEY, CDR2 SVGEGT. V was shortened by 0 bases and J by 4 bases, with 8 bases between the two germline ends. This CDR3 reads CASSYSHIADTQYF. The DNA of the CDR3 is TGTGCCAGCAGTTACTCGCATATCGCAGATACGCAGTATTTT.

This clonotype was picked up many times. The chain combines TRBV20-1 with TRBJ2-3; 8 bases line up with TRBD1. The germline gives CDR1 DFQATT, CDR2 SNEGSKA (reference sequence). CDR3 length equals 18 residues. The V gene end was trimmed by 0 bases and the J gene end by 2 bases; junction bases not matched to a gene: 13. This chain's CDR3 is CSARDAWSGQVLTDTQYF. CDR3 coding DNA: TGCAGTGCTAGAGATGCATGGTCGGGACAGGTACTCACAGATACGCAGTATTTT.

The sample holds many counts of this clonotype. Here the CDR3 DNA reads TGTGCCAGCAGTGATGGGACCGTAAATCAGCCCCAGCATTTT. Its translation: CASSDGTVNQPQHF. The chain has TRBV12-3 or TRBV12-4 and TRBJ1-5, with D possibly matching TRBD1 (5 bases). Trimming stripped 5 bases from V and 4 bases from J, with 12 bases between. The CDR3 totals 14 residues.

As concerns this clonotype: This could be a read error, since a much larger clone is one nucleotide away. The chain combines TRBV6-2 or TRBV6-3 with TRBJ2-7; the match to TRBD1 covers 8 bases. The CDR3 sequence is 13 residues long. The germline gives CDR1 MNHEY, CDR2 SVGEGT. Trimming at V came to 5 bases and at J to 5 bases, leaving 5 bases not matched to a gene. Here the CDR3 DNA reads TGTGCCAGCAGTCCCCAGGGGGCGAACGAGCAGTACTTC. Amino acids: CASSPQGANEQYF.

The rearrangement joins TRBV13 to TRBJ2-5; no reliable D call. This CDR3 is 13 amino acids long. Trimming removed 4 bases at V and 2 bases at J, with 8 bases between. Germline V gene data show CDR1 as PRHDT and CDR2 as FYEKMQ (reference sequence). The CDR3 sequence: CASSSSSQETQYF. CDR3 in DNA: TGTGCCAGCAGCTCGAGCAGTCAAGAGACCCAGTACTTC. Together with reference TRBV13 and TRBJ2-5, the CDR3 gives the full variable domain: AAGVIQSPRHLIKEKRETATLKCYPIPRHDTVYWYQQGPGQDPQFLISFYEKMQSDKGSIPDRFSAQQFSDYHSELNMSSLELGDSALYFCASSSSSQETQYFGPGTRLLVL.

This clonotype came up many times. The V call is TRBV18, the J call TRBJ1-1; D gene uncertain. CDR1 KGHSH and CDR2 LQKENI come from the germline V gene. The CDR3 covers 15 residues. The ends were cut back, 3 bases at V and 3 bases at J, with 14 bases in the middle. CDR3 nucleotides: TGTGCCAGCTCACCGGAACGGGCTCGGTACACTGAAGCTTTCTTT. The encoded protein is CASSPERARYTEAFF.

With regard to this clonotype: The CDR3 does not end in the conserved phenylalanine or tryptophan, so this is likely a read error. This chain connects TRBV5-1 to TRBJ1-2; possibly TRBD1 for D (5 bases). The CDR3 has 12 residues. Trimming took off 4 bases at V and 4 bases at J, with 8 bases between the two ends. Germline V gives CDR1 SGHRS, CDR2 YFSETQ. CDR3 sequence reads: CASSGDSYGYTS. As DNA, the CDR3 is TGCGCCAGCAGCGGCGACAGCTATGGCTACACCTCC.

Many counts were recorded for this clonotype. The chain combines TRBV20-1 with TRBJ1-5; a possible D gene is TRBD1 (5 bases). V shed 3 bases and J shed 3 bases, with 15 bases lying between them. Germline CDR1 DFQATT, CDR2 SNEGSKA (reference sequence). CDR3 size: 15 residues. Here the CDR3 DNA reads TGCAGTGCTAGGAGGGGAGTAGACTACAATCAGCCCCAGCATTTT. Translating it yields CSARRGVDYNQPQHF.

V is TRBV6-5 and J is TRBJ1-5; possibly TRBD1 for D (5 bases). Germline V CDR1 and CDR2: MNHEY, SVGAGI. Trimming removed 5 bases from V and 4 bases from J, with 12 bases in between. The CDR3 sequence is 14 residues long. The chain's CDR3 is CASSPGWDNQPQHF. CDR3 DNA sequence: TGTGCCAGCAGTCCAGGGTGGGATAATCAGCCCCAGCATTTT.

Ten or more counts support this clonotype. This chain's CDR3 is CATSDFPSGYNEQFF. DNA of the CDR3: TGTGCCACCAGTGATTTCCCTAGCGGGTACAATGAGCAGTTCTTC. The chain employs TRBV24-1 and TRBJ2-1, with 8 bases aligning to TRBD2. This CDR3 region has 15 residues. J lost 4 bases, V lost 1 base, and 2 bases had no gene match. Germline assignment: CDR1 KGHDR and CDR2 SFDVKD.